The clone carrying this T cell receptor (beta chain) was seen only once. V lost 6 bases to trimming and J lost 5 bases, with 10 bases between them. The CDR3 sequence is 12 residues long. The germline V gene encodes CDR1 MNHEY and CDR2 SMNVEV (reference sequence). The method was immunoSEQ multiplex PCR; TCRdb's version includes in-frame clones alone and lacks a portion of them. The table has around 80,000 clones, about 90% seen once. This sample was taken from a study of T cell changes during pregnancy in multiple sclerosis. The origin of this receptor is a female donor with multiple sclerosis, enrolled in a pregnancy study. Sequencing was performed on peripheral blood, taken before pregnancy. V usage is TRBV27 and J usage is TRBJ1-2; D is perhaps TRBD1 (6 bases). This CDR3 reads CASSPTGYGYTF. Here the CDR3 DNA reads TGTGCCAGCAGCCCGACAGGTTATGGCTACACCTTC.